The sequence of this T cell receptor (beta chain) was determined in a study of blood T cells in healthy people across ages. The wider study: Roughly one uniquely barcoded beta molecule per two T cells was captured.

Those donating, healthy Caucasian individuals from Russia, were aged roughly 6 to 90. The study isolated at least 6.5 million PBMCs from each sample. On this clonotype: Its matching antigen is unknown.

It was with a sample-barcoded 5' primer and a J-beta primer mix that a second PCR of roughly 7 to 12 cycles was run. MiXCR, applied by TCRdb to the 5' RACE reads, yields one record per CDR3 protein. The sample contains 1.5 million to 2 million distinct CDR3 sequences, about 50% of which appear only once. Germline assignment: CDR1 SGHTA and CDR2 FQGNSA. The V gene end was trimmed by 5 bases and the J gene end by 9 bases; junction bases not matched to a gene: 15. This CDR3 has 16 amino acids. Broader study findings: Not knowing donor CMV status may have confounded expanded clonotype changes.

Sequencing was carried out using blood. The TCR was taken from a woman in her forties in good health. The V call is TRBV7-2, the J call TRBJ2-1; the match to TRBD2 covers 8 bases. This CDR3 is CASSPRTSRYRGEQFF. DNA of the CDR3: TGTGCCAGCAGCCCACGGACTAGCAGGTACAGAGGTGAGCAGTTCTTC.